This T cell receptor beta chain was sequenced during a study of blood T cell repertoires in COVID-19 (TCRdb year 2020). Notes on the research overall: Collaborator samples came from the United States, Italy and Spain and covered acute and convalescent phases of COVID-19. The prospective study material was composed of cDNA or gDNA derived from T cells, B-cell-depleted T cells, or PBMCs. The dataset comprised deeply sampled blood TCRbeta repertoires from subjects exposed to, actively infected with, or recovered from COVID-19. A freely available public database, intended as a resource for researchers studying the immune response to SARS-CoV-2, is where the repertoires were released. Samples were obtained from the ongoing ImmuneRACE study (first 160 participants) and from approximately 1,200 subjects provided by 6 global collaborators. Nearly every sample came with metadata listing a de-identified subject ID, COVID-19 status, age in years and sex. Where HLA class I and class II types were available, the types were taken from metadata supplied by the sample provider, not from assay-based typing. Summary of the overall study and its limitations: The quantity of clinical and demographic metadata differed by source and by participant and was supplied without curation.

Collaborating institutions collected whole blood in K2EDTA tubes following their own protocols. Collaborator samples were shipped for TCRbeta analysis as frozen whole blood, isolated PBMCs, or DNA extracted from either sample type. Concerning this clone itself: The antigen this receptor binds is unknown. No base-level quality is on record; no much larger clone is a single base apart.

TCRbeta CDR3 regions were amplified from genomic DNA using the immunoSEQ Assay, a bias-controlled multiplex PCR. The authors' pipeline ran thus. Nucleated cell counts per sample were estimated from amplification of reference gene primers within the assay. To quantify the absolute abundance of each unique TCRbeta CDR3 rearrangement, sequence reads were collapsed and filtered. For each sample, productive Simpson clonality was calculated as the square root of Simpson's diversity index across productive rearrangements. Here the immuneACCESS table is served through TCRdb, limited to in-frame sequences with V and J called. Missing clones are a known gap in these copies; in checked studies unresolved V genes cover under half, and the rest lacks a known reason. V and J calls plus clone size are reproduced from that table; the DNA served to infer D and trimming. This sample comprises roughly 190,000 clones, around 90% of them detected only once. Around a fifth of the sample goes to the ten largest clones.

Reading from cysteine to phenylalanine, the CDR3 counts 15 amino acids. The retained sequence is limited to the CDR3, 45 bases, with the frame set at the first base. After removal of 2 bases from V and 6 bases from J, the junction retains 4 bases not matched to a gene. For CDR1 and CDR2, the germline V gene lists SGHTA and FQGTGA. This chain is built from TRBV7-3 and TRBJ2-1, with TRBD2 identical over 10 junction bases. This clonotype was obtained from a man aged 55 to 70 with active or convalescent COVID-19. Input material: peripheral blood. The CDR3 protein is CASSLVASGGNEQFF. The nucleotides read TGTGCCAGCAGCTTAGTGGCTAGCGGGGGCAATGAGCAGTTCTTC.